This T cell receptor beta chain was sequenced for a study of CD8 T cells in ankylosing spondylitis. As for this clonotype: A read error may be the cause here, since a much bigger clone is one base away.

TCRdb reprocessed the 5' RACE reads with MiXCR, giving one entry per CDR3 protein. The sample lists 200,000 or so distinct CDR3 sequences, over 10% occurring once. The germline CDR1 and CDR2 sequences are SGHTA and FQGNSA. The CDR3 is made up of 15 amino acids. The chain combines TRBV7-2 with TRBJ1-5; TRBD1 agrees at 8 bases. The sequence was collected from a female donor with ankylosing spondylitis or in good health (not recorded which). The sequenced material came from blood, either unsorted or a sorted T cell fraction (not recorded which). Here the CDR3 DNA reads TGTGCCAGCGGCTTAAGGACAGGGTTCAATCAGCCCCAGCATTTT. Its translation is CASGLRTGFNQPQHF.